The 14 T cell receptor beta chains in this list originate from one sample, sequenced in a study of blood T cell repertoires in COVID-19. The protocol was immunoSEQ multiplex PCR, while the TCRdb copy is restricted to in-frame clones and leaves out a portion. The repertoire consists of under 450,000 clones, with about 91% occurring once and the leading ten covering roughly 1.4%. Sequencing was done on a sample of peripheral blood. The receptors were gathered from a woman aged 40-49 years with COVID-19, enrolled during active disease.

The genes are TRBV9 and TRBJ2-5, with D perhaps TRBD2 (6 bases). The CDR3 is 17 amino acids. CDR1 SGDLS and CDR2 YYNGEE come from the germline V gene. V was pared by 0 bases and J by 3 bases, with 18 bases between. The CDR3 DNA sequence: TGTGCCAGCAGCGTAGACCCGATAGCGGTTGGGGAAGAGACCCAGTACTTC. Its translation is CASSVDPIAVGEETQYF.

V is TRBV6-4 and J is TRBJ2-3, with D maybe TRBD1 (6 bases). The CDR3 is 15 residues long. CDR1 MRHNA and CDR2 SNTAGT come from the germline V gene. The germline V and J ends were trimmed by 0 bases and 1 base, with 8 bases remaining between them. DNA for the CDR3: TGTGCCAGCAGTGACTCGCCAGGGGGCACAGATACGCAGTATTTT. This codes for CASSDSPGGTDTQYF.

The J gene is TRBJ1-4, the V gene TRBV7-8, with TRBD1 identical over 9 bases. V was clipped by 1 base and J by 15 bases; unmatched bases: 6. CDR3 length: 13 residues. CDR1 is SGHVS and CDR2 is FQNEAQ in the germline V gene. CDR3 protein: CASSLGRQGGVFF. In DNA, the CDR3 is TGTGCCAGCAGCTTAGGGCGACAGGGGGGGGTGTTTTTT.

This chain links TRBV5-1 with TRBJ1-4; D may be TRBD1 (5 bases). Trimming cost V 0 bases and J 7 bases, with 16 bases left between them. The CDR3 extends over 16 amino acids. Germline assignment: CDR1 SGHRS and CDR2 YFSETQ. The CDR3 DNA reads as TGCGCCAGCAGCTTGGCCGCGTTAGGGGAGGGTGAAAAACTGTTTTTT. This translates into CASSLAALGEGEKLFF.

The chain combines TRBV5-4 with TRBJ2-7, with TRBD1 as a possible D gene (5 bases). Germline V gene data show CDR1 as SGHNT and CDR2 as YYREEE (reference sequence). The CDR3 is 14 amino acids. With 1 base removed from V and 5 bases from J, the gap between germline ends came to 13 bases. The CDR3 loop is CASSLKSRVNEQYF. For the CDR3, the DNA is TGTGCCAGCAGCTTGAAGTCCAGGGTAAACGAGCAGTACTTC.

The chain has TRBV28 and TRBJ2-7; D ambiguous. Per germline, CDR1 MDHEN and CDR2 SYDVKM. Trimming stripped 2 bases from V and 8 bases from J, with 7 bases between. The length of the CDR3 is 11 residues. CDR3 sequence: CASSLDSQQYF. DNA for the CDR3: TGTGCCAGCAGTTTAGACTCCCAGCAGTACTTC.

This clone was counted once. The rearrangement links TRBV19 to TRBJ1-3; possibly TRBD1 for D (5 bases). Trimming cost V 6 bases and J 2 bases, with 11 bases left between them. Germline lookup yields CDR1 LNHDA and CDR2 SQIVND (reference sequence). This CDR3 is built from 14 residues. CDR3 DNA sequence: TGTGCCAGTAGAATTGCAGGGCCTGGAAACACCATATATTTT. As protein: CASRIAGPGNTIYF.

The V and J genes are TRBV7-9 and TRBJ1-1; the D gene is possibly TRBD1 (6 bases). V was pared by 5 bases and J by 1 base, with 8 bases between. The CDR3 covers 13 residues. CDR1 is SEHNR and CDR2 is FQNEAQ in the germline V gene (reference sequence). The CDR3 bases are TGTGCCAGCAGCCGGGACACGAACACTGAAGCTTTCTTT. Encoded protein: CASSRDTNTEAFF.

The chain has TRBV28 and TRBJ1-1; TRBD1 agrees at 8 bases. Trimming at V came to 0 bases and at J to 3 bases, leaving 0 bases not matched to a gene. The CDR3 consists of 14 residues. Germline V lookup: CDR1 MDHEN, CDR2 SYDVKM. CDR3 loop: CASSLWGQDTEAFF. The DNA of the CDR3 is TGTGCCAGCAGTTTATGGGGACAGGACACTGAAGCTTTCTTT.

The chain combines TRBV24-1 with TRBJ2-5; tentatively, D is TRBD2 (7 bases). Germline assignment: CDR1 KGHDR and CDR2 SFDVKD. V lost 3 bases and J 2 bases, leaving 15 bases between the germline ends. CDR3 length: 16 residues. CDR3 sequence (DNA): TGTGCCACCAGTGATCCGGGCGGGGGCACACAAGAGACCCAGTACTTC. As protein: CATSDPGGGTQETQYF.

V usage is TRBV5-1 and J usage is TRBJ1-3; D is unresolved. CDR3 length: 16 residues. Trimming took off 2 bases at V and 0 bases at J, with 12 bases between the two ends. Germline V gives CDR1 SGHRS, CDR2 YFSETQ. The CDR3 here is CASSLAGGISGNTIYF. The CDR3 DNA sequence: TGCGCCAGCAGCTTAGCGGGCGGTATCTCTGGAAACACCATATATTTT.

This clone was recorded only once. J is TRBJ1-1 and V is TRBV6-5; 8 nucleotides agree with TRBD1. The CDR3 loop spans 13 amino acids. Germline values: CDR1 MNHEY, CDR2 SVGAGI. V was pared by 7 bases and J by 6 bases, with 7 bases of the junction left unmatched. The CDR3 DNA sequence: TGTGCCAGCACCCGGACAGGGAGGCCTGAAGCTTTCTTT. Its translation: CASTRTGRPEAFF.

The chain is built from TRBV7-8 and TRBJ1-6; the D gene is possibly TRBD1 (6 bases). The CDR3 is 15 residues long. From germline, CDR1 is SGHVS and CDR2 FQNEAQ. Trimming shortened V by 5 bases and J by 6 bases, and 14 bases separated the two germline ends. The CDR3 DNA is TGTGCCAGCAGCCCAAATACAGGGATTAATTCACCCCTCCACTTT. Its protein product is CASSPNTGINSPLHF.

The chain employs TRBV23-1 and TRBJ1-5, with D possibly matching TRBD1 (6 bases). TRBV23-1 is flagged as an ORF with uncertain function. The length of the CDR3 is 17 residues. Trimming pared 3 bases from V and 0 bases from J, leaving 15 bases between. The CDR3 DNA is TGCGCCAGCAGTCACCCCTCCGGGACAAATAGCAATCAGCCCCAGCATTTT. It translates to CASSHPSGTNSNQPQHF.